The clone carrying this T cell receptor beta chain has at least ten counts. The antigen is unknown. The J segment lost 1 base and the V segment lost 2 bases, leaving 5 bases of the junction unmatched. The CDR3 is made up of 16 amino acids. Germline CDR1 MNHEY, CDR2 SVGEGT. This entry belongs to a study of T cell repertoires in cytomegalovirus infection. Broader study findings: The response measured ex vivo was dominated by TCR beta clonotypes (HLA-C-restricted and CMV-specific).

One entry per CDR3 protein results from TCRdb running MiXCR on the reads. The data show roughly 180,000 distinct CDR3 sequences, about 22% seen once. The sequence derives from a human donor in good health (CMV status not recorded). Some clones in this sample may be carry-over from other donors' samples. The gene calls are TRBV6-2 or TRBV6-3 and TRBJ1-1; TRBD1 matches 9 bases. The sequencing used CD8+ T cells from cultured PBMCs, collected from culture after CMV antigen stimulation. This CDR3 is CASSYDETGGNTEAFF. The CDR3 bases are TGTGCCAGCAGTTACGATGAGACAGGGGGGAACACTGAAGCTTTCTTT.